The 17 T cell receptor beta chains listed next were all sequenced from one sample in a study of somatic mutations in cytotoxic T cells in rheumatoid arthritis. Generated by immunoSEQ multiplex PCR, the TCRdb table keeps only in-frame clones and is missing some. The sample shows 12,000 to 15,000 clones, more than 60% of them seen only once. The source material was CD8+ T cells sorted from blood. All receptors come from an adult with rheumatoid arthritis.

This chain connects TRBV5-1 to TRBJ2-3, with D perhaps matching TRBD2 (6 bases). The CDR3 is 17 residues long. Trimming removed 4 bases from V and 0 bases from J, with 18 bases in between. Per the germline V gene, CDR1 is SGHRS and CDR2 is YFSETQ. Written as DNA, the CDR3 is TGCGCCAGCAGCCCCGGACTACCTTATTCTAGCACAGATACGCAGTATTTT. Translated, it gives CASSPGLPYSSTDTQYF.

The table lists this clone with a count of one. Here the CDR3 reads CASSVVGPRNTEAFF. CDR3 DNA: TGTGCCAGCAGCGTAGTAGGGCCCCGGAACACTGAAGCTTTCTTT. V gene TRBV9 combines with J gene TRBJ1-1; D remains ambiguous. From germline, CDR1 is SGDLS and CDR2 YYNGEE. V lost 0 bases, J lost 1 base, and 10 bases lay in between. The CDR3 is 15 amino acids.

The gene calls are TRBV6-4 and TRBJ2-3; tentatively, D is TRBD2 (6 bases). Germline CDR1 MRHNA, CDR2 SNTAGT. Trimming stripped 3 bases from V and 0 bases from J, with 7 bases between. The CDR3 totals 14 residues. CDR3 region: CASSESGSTDTQYF. DNA for the CDR3: TGTGCCAGCAGTGAAAGCGGGAGCACAGATACGCAGTATTTT.

This chain joins TRBV11-2 and TRBJ1-2; D gene unclear. There are 15 residues in the CDR3. The V and J ends lost 2 bases and 6 bases respectively, with 16 bases between them. Per germline, CDR1 SGHAT and CDR2 FQNNGV. CDR3 region: CASSLYYRSSDGYTF. In DNA form, the CDR3 reads TGTGCCAGCAGCTTATACTACAGAAGCTCGGATGGCTACACCTTC. The full variable domain, its missing parts supplied by reference TRBV11-2 and TRBJ1-2, is EAGVAQSPRYKIIEKRQSVAFWCNPISGHATLYWYQQILGQGPKLLIQFQNNGVVDDSQLPKDRFSAERLKGVDSTLKIQPAKLEDSAVYLCASSLYYRSSDGYTFGSGTRLTVV.

The chain links TRBV5-1 to TRBJ1-2; unclear D gene. CDR3 length equals 15 residues. Germline V lookup: CDR1 SGHRS, CDR2 YFSETQ. Trimming removed 5 bases from V and 4 bases from J, with 18 bases in between. CDR3 residues: CASRAHENKAYGYTF. The CDR3 DNA reads TGCGCCAGCAGGGCGCACGAAAACAAGGCCTATGGCTACACCTTC.

V is TRBV19 and J is TRBJ2-3; D unclear. The CDR3 spans 13 residues. The ends were cut back, 10 bases at V and 0 bases at J, with 11 bases in the middle. CDR1 is LNHDA and CDR2 is SQIVND in the germline V gene (reference sequence). CDR3 protein: CATSIRSTDTQYF. CDR3 DNA: TGTGCCACGTCAATTCGGAGCACAGATACGCAGTATTTT.

CDR3 in DNA: TGTGCCAGCAGCTTAGGGAGGGTTGGCACGGAGCCCCAGCATTTT. As protein: CASSLGRVGTEPQHF. J is TRBJ1-5 and V is TRBV7-2; D gene ambiguous. V shed 1 base and J shed 8 bases, with 15 bases lying between them. In germline, CDR1 is SGHTA, CDR2 FQGNSA. CDR3 size: 15 residues.

The J gene is TRBJ2-7, the V gene TRBV2; a possible D gene is TRBD2 (5 bases). CDR3 length: 15 amino acids. From germline, CDR1 is SNHLY and CDR2 FYNNEI. With 3 bases removed from V and 2 bases from J, the gap between germline ends came to 14 bases. The CDR3: CASSEVKDGTYEQYF. The CDR3 bases are TGTGCCAGCAGTGAGGTCAAGGACGGGACCTACGAGCAGTACTTC.

The chain couples TRBV11-2 to TRBJ2-5, with TRBD1 matching 7 bases. Near its end, the DNA agrees better with TRBJ2-7, so the J call may be wrong. This CDR3 comprises 14 residues. CDR1 and CDR2 (germline): SGHAT, FQNNGV. The CDR3 spells CASSLGQSPYEQYF. In nucleotides, the CDR3 is TGTGCCAGCAGCCTGGGACAGTCGCCCTACGAGCAGTACTTC.

The chain is built from TRBV2 and TRBJ2-3; 8 positions agree with TRBD2. Trimming cost V 5 bases and J 3 bases; bases outside gene matches: 10. CDR3 length equals 16 residues. Germline V gene sequence: CDR1 SNHLY, CDR2 FYNNEI. CDR3 sequence (DNA): TGTGCCAGCAGTTATCGTAGCGGGGCCCTTACAGATACGCAGTATTTT. Residues: CASSYRSGALTDTQYF.

The genes are TRBV19 and TRBJ1-1, with 9 bases aligning to TRBD1. After removal of 7 bases from V and 5 bases from J, the junction contained 8 bases not matched to a gene. This CDR3 region has 14 residues. In germline, CDR1 is LNHDA, CDR2 SQIVND (reference sequence). This CDR3 is CASNTGGAGTEAFF. The DNA of the CDR3 is TGTGCCAGTAATACAGGGGGCGCGGGGACTGAAGCTTTCTTT. The full variable domain, rest sourced from reference TRBV19 and TRBJ1-1, is DGGITQSPKYLFRKEGQNVTLSCEQNLNHDAMYWYRQDPGQGLRLIYYSQIVNDFQKGDIAEGYSVSREKKESFPLTVTSAQKNPTAFYLCASNTGGAGTEAFFGQGTRLTVV.

The genes are TRBV7-9 and TRBJ1-6; possible D gene TRBD1, 5 bases. The V end was cut by 0 bases, the J end by 8 bases, with 11 bases between. Per the germline V gene, CDR1 is SEHNR and CDR2 is FQNEAQ (reference sequence). The CDR3 is 15 residues long. The DNA of the CDR3 is TGTGCCAGCAGCTTAGCTTTGGGGCGGGATTCACCCCTCCACTTT. Protein product: CASSLALGRDSPLHF.

This chain uses TRBV5-8 with TRBJ1-2; perhaps TRBD1 as D (5 bases). The CDR3 sequence is 13 residues long. The V gene lost 2 bases and the J gene lost 2 bases, with 7 bases spanning the gap. Germline loops: CDR1 SGHTS, CDR2 YDEGEE. DNA of the CDR3: TGTGCCAGCAGCTTAGGACAAAACTATGGCTACACCTTC. Translated, it gives CASSLGQNYGYTF.

CDR3 coding DNA: TGTGCCAGTAGCCAGACTAGCGGGAGGTTTAATGAGCAGTTCTTC. This encodes CASSQTSGRFNEQFF. This chain uses TRBV19 with TRBJ2-1; 13 bases map to TRBD2. CDR1 LNHDA and CDR2 SQIVND come from the germline V gene (reference sequence). The CDR3 is made up of 15 amino acids. The junction had 6 bases not matched to a gene; V was cut back by 6 bases and J by 7 bases.

The V gene is TRBV9, the J gene TRBJ2-3, with 8 bases fitting TRBD2. The germline gives CDR1 SGDLS, CDR2 YYNGEE. The CDR3 has 18 amino acids. Trimming removed 0 bases from V and 2 bases from J; junction bases left unmatched: 11. Here the CDR3 DNA reads TGTGCCAGCAGCGTAGAAAGCGGGGGCCCTTGGGCCACAGATACGCAGTATTTT. Translating gives CASSVESGGPWATDTQYF.

This sequence joins TRBV27 and TRBJ2-5; 12 bases line up with TRBD2. CDR1 is MNHEY and CDR2 is SMNVEV in the germline V gene (reference sequence). This CDR3 contains 15 residues. The V segment lost 3 bases and the J segment 9 bases; nucleotides outside the gene matches: 8. The CDR3, as DNA: TGTGCCAGCAGTTTCCAGGGACTAGCGGGTTCGCCCCAGTACTTC. Translating gives CASSFQGLAGSPQYF.

The J gene is TRBJ2-7, the V gene TRBV6-5, with 11 positions matching TRBD1. Germline V gives CDR1 MNHEY, CDR2 SVGAGI. This CDR3 contains 13 residues. Losses at the gene ends were 5 bases for V and 6 bases for J; bases not matched to a gene: 3. CDR3 amino acids: CASSLGQGAEQYF. As DNA, the CDR3 is TGTGCCAGCAGTCTCGGACAGGGGGCCGAGCAGTACTTC.